This T cell receptor (beta chain) is from a study of beta chain features in type 1 diabetes. Study in general: Examination of sorted cells across all samples involved about 99 million cells.

This clone was observed a few times. Its cognate antigen is unknown. The CDR3 consists of 14 residues. Germline V lookup: CDR1 SEHNR, CDR2 FQNEAQ (reference sequence). Trimming cost V 5 bases and J 3 bases, with 12 bases left between them. Whole-study results and caveats: Significant though moderate, a shortening of TCRB CDR3s appeared in all four CD4+ subsets of Type 1 diabetes patients.

Expressed TCRB transcripts were sequenced, since all the RNA that had been isolated was reverse transcribed. Repertoires were generated with immunoSEQ multiplex PCR, while TCRdb's copy carries only in-frame clones and drops some. The sample has about 640,000 clones, around 12% seen once. This TCR came from a man younger than 40 with type 1 diabetes. The V and J genes are TRBV7-9 and TRBJ2-3; D is perhaps TRBD2 (5 bases). The sequenced sample was naive CD4+ T cells from blood. The CDR3 bases are TGTGCCAGCAGCGCCCCCCCGGGGACAGATACGCAGTATTTT. It encodes CASSAPPGTDTQYF. Together with reference TRBV7-9 and TRBJ2-3, the CDR3 gives the full variable domain: DTGVSQNPRHKITKRGQNVTFRCDPISEHNRLYWYRQTLGQGPEFLTYFQNEAQLEKSRLLSDRFSAERPKGSFSTLEIQRTEQGDSAMYLCASSAPPGTDTQYFGPGTRLTVL.